What follows are 23 T cell receptor beta chains derived from one specimen sequenced in a study of CD8 T cell repertoires and HIV-1 epitope variants. This table comes from immunoSEQ multiplex PCR, and its TCRdb copy is limited to in-frame clones, with some not included. This sample has under 100,000 clones, with more than 65% found just once. Material: uncultured baseline CD8+ T cells from peripheral blood mononuclear cells (PBMCs). The receptors stem from a male donor with HIV.

The chain joins TRBV30 to TRBJ1-1; D remains ambiguous. The length of the CDR3 is 10 residues. Trimming removed 1 base from V and 8 bases from J, with 5 bases in between. From germline, CDR1 is GTSNPN and CDR2 SVGIG (reference sequence). CDR3: CAWSDREAFF. The CDR3 DNA is TGTGCCTGGAGTGACCGGGAAGCTTTCTTT.

This clone has just a few counts. V and J are TRBV6-1 and TRBJ1-2; D may be TRBD1 (6 bases). Germline V gene data show CDR1 as MNHNS and CDR2 as SASEGT. This CDR3 has 14 amino acids. V gave up 6 bases and J gave up 2 bases, with 13 bases separating them. CDR3 in DNA: TGTGCCAGCAGCCTACAGGGATCCAACTATGGCTACACCTTC. Translation gives CASSLQGSNYGYTF.

The chain employs TRBV6-1 and TRBJ2-7; 10 nucleotides line up with TRBD1. V was pared by 6 bases and J by 3 bases, with 8 bases of the junction left unmatched. From germline, CDR1 is MNHNS and CDR2 SASEGT. CDR3 size: 15 residues. The CDR3 DNA reads as TGTGCCAGCAGACGGACAGGGGGACTACACTACGAGCAGTACTTC. It yields the protein CASRRTGGLHYEQYF.

Only a few counts were recorded for this clone. The chain links TRBV11-2 to TRBJ2-7; TRBD1 is a possible D gene (6 bases). Germline CDR1 is SGHAT and CDR2 is FQNNGV. V shed 1 base and J shed 2 bases, with 21 bases lying between them. The CDR3 is 18 residues long. This chain's CDR3 is CASSLAGMTGSSTYEQYF. The CDR3 nucleotides read TGTGCCAGCAGCTTAGCGGGAATGACAGGTAGTAGCACCTACGAGCAGTACTTC.

The chain combines TRBV4-2 with TRBJ1-2; D gene unclear. Deletions cut 5 bases from V and 0 bases from J, with 10 bases between. Germline CDR1 and CDR2: LGHNA and YNFKEQ. CDR3 length: 14 amino acids. CDR3 sequence: CASSETGSNYGYTF. CDR3 nucleotide sequence: TGTGCCAGCAGCGAGACGGGGTCTAACTATGGCTACACCTTC.

This sequence joins TRBV5-8 and TRBJ1-5; 7 bases are shared with TRBD1. The CDR3 consists of 18 residues. With V trimmed by 2 bases and J by 6 bases, 17 bases remained unmatched. Germline CDR1 SGHTS, CDR2 YDEGEE. The CDR3 coding sequence is TGTGCCAGCAGCTTTGATGCTACAGGGGATCTAGTGCCTCAGCCCCAGCATTTT. Its translation is CASSFDATGDLVPQPQHF.

V gene TRBV14 combines with J gene TRBJ2-6, with a possible D match to TRBD1 (6 bases). CDR3 length: 16 residues. Germline V CDR1 and CDR2: SGHDN, FVKESK. The V and J ends lost 2 bases and 0 bases respectively, with 8 bases between them. CDR3 residues: CASSQRGFSGANVLTF. CDR3 coding DNA: TGTGCCAGCAGCCAAAGGGGGTTCTCTGGGGCCAACGTCCTGACTTTC.

In nucleotides, the CDR3 is TGTGCCTGGATGGGCGGGTCCAACAATGAGCAGTTCTTC. Translated: CAWMGGSNNEQFF. This chain connects TRBV30 to TRBJ2-1, with D possibly TRBD2 on 5 matching bases. V lost 4 bases and J lost 5, with 12 bases in between. CDR1 is GTSNPN, CDR2 SVGIG, per germline (reference sequence). The CDR3 is 13 residues long.

This clone qualifies as medium-sized. V is TRBV7-2 and J is TRBJ1-2; no clear D. The CDR3 sequence is 12 residues long. The V end lost 1 base, the J end lost 4 bases, and 4 bases lay between the germline ends. The germline V gene has CDR1 SGHTA and CDR2 FQGNSA. Written as DNA, the CDR3 is TGTGCCAGCAGCTTAGACACCTATGGCTACACCTTC. Translated: CASSLDTYGYTF.

J is TRBJ2-7 and V is TRBV6-5; weak D call: TRBD2 (6 bases). Germline V CDR1 and CDR2: MNHEY, SVGAGI. V dropped 4 bases and J dropped 3 bases, with 13 bases sitting between them. This CDR3 comprises 14 residues. Here the CDR3 DNA reads TGTGCCAGCAGTTCCCCGGGAGAGAGCTACGAGCAGTACTTC. Translation gives CASSSPGESYEQYF.

This chain links TRBV28 with TRBJ1-5; 7 bases line up with TRBD1. Germline CDR1 and CDR2: MDHEN and SYDVKM. The CDR3 has 15 residues. With 5 bases clipped from V and 4 bases from J, the junction kept 8 bases outside the gene matches. The CDR3 protein is CASSDTQGQNQPQHF. CDR3 DNA sequence: TGTGCCAGCAGTGACACCCAGGGACAGAATCAGCCCCAGCATTTT.

Only a few counts were recorded for this clone. The V call is TRBV9, the J call TRBJ1-1; D gene unclear. The CDR3 consists of 15 residues. V was trimmed by 3 bases and J by 0 bases, leaving 12 bases between them. Germline V gives CDR1 SGDLS, CDR2 YYNGEE. CDR3 in DNA: TGTGCCAGCAGCGGGGAAGGAGGTATGAACACTGAAGCTTTCTTT. It encodes CASSGEGGMNTEAFF.

CDR3 coding DNA: TGCAGCGTTGAAGATGTCACGACTGAAGCTTTCTTT. Its protein product is CSVEDVTTEAFF. This sequence joins TRBV29-1 and TRBJ1-1; D unresolved. CDR1 and CDR2 (germline): SQVTM, ANQGSEA. The CDR3 has 12 amino acids. Trimming stripped 0 bases from V and 5 bases from J, with 7 bases between.

This chain joins TRBV4-1 and TRBJ2-5, with TRBD2 matching over 13 bases. CDR3 length equals 17 residues. Unmatched junction bases numbered 7, after V lost 1 base and J lost 5 bases. Per germline, CDR1 MGHRA and CDR2 YSYEKL. The CDR3 bases are TGCGCCAGCAGCCAAGGGAAGGGGACTAGCGGGGAGGAGACCCAGTACTTC. It translates to CASSQGKGTSGEETQYF.

The rearrangement links TRBV27 to TRBJ2-5; 7 bases agree with TRBD1. V was pared by 2 bases and J by 4 bases, with 13 bases of the junction left unmatched. The germline gives CDR1 MNHEY, CDR2 SMNVEV (reference sequence). This CDR3 has 17 residues. DNA for the CDR3: TGTGCCAGCAGTTTAGCCCTCGACAGGGCCATGGGAGAGACCCAGTACTTC. Its translation is CASSLALDRAMGETQYF.

The rearrangement uses TRBV19 and TRBJ2-1; 8 bases match TRBD1. Germline CDR1 LNHDA, CDR2 SQIVND (reference sequence). The CDR3 runs to 14 residues. V lost 3 bases and J lost 8; bases outside the gene matches: 6. The CDR3 sequence: CASSIKDRAYEQFF. The CDR3 nucleotides are TGTGCCAGTAGTATTAAGGACAGGGCCTATGAGCAGTTCTTC.

J is TRBJ2-1 and V is TRBV6-5; D call uncertain. Germline V gives CDR1 MNHEY, CDR2 SVGAGI. The V end lost 5 bases, the J end lost 5 bases, and 4 bases lay between the germline ends. CDR3 length: 11 residues. The CDR3 region is CASSDHNEQFF. The CDR3 bases are TGTGCCAGCAGTGACCACAATGAGCAGTTCTTC.

The V gene is TRBV7-9, the J gene TRBJ2-3; 7 nucleotides align to TRBD2. V was pared by 5 bases and J by 0 bases, with 5 bases of the junction left unmatched. This CDR3 spans 15 amino acids. Germline-derived CDR1 and CDR2 are SEHNR and FQNEAQ (reference sequence). CDR3 in DNA: TGTGCCAGCAGCCTCCTAGCGGCTAGCACAGATACGCAGTATTTT. This translates into CASSLLAASTDTQYF. Full variable domain (rest looked up from reference TRBV7-9 and TRBJ2-3): DTGVSQNPRHKITKRGQNVTFRCDPISEHNRLYWYRQTLGQGPEFLTYFQNEAQLEKSRLLSDRFSAERPKGSFSTLEIQRTEQGDSAMYLCASSLLAASTDTQYFGPGTRLTVL.

DNA for the CDR3: TGTGCCAGCGAATCCCGGACAGGTAACTCCTACGAGCAGTACTTC. This sequence encodes CASESRTGNSYEQYF. The chain is built from TRBV2 and TRBJ2-7; 7 positions agree with TRBD1. The CDR3 length is 15 residues. Trimming removed 8 bases from V and 0 bases from J; junction bases left unmatched: 10. Germline CDR1 reads SNHLY; CDR2 reads FYNNEI.

V gene TRBV6-5 combines with J gene TRBJ2-1; D perhaps matches TRBD1 (7 bases). The V gene's germline CDR1 is MNHEY and CDR2 SVGAGI. Between the trimmed V and J ends, which lost 5 bases and 0 bases, there was a span of 11 bases. CDR3 length equals 15 residues. CDR3 in amino acids: CASSIQGGSYNEQFF. CDR3 DNA sequence: TGTGCCAGCAGTATTCAGGGGGGCTCCTACAATGAGCAGTTCTTC.

In DNA form, the CDR3 reads TGTGCCAGCAGTTCCGAGGCCCCCTACGAGCAGTACTTC. Protein sequence: CASSSEAPYEQYF. The rearrangement links TRBV28 to TRBJ2-7, with D unclear. Trimming removed 4 bases from V and 2 bases from J, with 9 bases in between. This CDR3 has 13 residues. Looked up from germline, CDR1 is MDHEN and CDR2 is SYDVKM.

This CDR3 is CASSLGLAGNEQFF. Written as DNA, the CDR3 is TGCGCCAGCAGCTTGGGACTAGCGGGCAATGAGCAGTTCTTC. The chain links TRBV5-1 to TRBJ2-1; 10 bases align to TRBD2. CDR1 and CDR2 from the germline V gene are SGHRS and YFSETQ. V dropped 0 bases and J dropped 6; count of bases not matched to a gene: 0. This CDR3 is built from 14 residues. Supplemented by reference TRBV5-1 and TRBJ2-1, the full variable domain reads KAGVTQTPRYLIKTRGQQVTLSCSPISGHRSVSWYQQTPGQGLQFLFEYFSETQRNKGNFPGRFSGRQFSNSRSEMNVSTLELGDSALYLCASSLGLAGNEQFFGPGTRLTVL.

The rearrangement uses TRBV7-9 and TRBJ1-2, with no clear D. The CDR3 totals 13 residues. With 3 bases removed from V and 5 bases from J, the gap between germline ends came to 10 bases. Germline CDR1 reads SEHNR; CDR2 reads FQNEAQ (reference sequence). CDR3 in DNA: TGTGCCAGCAGCTTCGAGGTAAATTATGGCTACACCTTC. It codes for CASSFEVNYGYTF.